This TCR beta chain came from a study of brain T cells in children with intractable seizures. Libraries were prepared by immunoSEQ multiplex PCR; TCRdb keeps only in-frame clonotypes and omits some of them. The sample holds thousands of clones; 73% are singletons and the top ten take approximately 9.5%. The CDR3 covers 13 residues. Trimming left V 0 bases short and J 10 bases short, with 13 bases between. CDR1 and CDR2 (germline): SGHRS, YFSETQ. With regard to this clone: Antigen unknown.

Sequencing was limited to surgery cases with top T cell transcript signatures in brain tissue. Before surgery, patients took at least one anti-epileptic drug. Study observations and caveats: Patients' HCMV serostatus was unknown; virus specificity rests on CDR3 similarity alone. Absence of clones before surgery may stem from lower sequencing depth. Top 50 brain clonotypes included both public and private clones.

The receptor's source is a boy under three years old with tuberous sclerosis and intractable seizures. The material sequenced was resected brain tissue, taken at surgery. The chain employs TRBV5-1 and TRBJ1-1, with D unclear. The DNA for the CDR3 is TGCGCCAGCAGCTTGGGGCGTTCGAACTTAGCTTTCTTT. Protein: CASSLGRSNLAFF.